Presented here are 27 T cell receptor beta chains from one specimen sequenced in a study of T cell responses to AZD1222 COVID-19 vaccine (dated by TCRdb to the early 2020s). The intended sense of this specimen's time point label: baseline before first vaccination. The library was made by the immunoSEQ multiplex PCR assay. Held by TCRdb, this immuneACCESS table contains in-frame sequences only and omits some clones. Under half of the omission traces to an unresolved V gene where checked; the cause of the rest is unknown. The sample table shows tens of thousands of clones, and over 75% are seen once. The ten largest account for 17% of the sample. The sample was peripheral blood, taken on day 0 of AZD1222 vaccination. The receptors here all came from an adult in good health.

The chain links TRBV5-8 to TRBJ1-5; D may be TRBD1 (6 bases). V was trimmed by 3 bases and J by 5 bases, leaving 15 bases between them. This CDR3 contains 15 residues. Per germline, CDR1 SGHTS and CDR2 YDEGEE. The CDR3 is CASSSTGRGDQPQHF. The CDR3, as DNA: TGTGCCAGCAGCTCAACAGGGCGAGGTGATCAGCCCCAGCATTTT.

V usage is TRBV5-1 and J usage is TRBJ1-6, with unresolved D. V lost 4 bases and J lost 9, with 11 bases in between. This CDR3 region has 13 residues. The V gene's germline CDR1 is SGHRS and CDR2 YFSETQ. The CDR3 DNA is TGCGCCAGCAGCATGGGCGTTCGTTCACCCCTCCACTTT. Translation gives CASSMGVRSPLHF.

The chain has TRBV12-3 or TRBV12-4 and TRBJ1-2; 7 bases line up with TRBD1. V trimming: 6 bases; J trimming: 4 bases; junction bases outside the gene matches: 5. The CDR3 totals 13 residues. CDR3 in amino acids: CASSSEGAYGYTF. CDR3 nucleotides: TGTGCCAGCAGCTCCGAGGGGGCCTATGGCTACACCTTC.

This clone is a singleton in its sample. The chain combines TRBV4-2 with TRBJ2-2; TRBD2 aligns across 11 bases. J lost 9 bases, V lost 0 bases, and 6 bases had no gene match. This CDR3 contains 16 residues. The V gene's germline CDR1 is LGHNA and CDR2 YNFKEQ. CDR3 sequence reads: CASSQEVTSGTRELFF. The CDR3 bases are TGTGCCAGCAGCCAAGAGGTGACTAGCGGGACGAGGGAGCTGTTTTTT.

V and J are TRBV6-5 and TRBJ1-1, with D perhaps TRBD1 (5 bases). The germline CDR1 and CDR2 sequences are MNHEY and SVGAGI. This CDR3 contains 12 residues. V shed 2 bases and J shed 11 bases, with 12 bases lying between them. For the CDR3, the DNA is TGTGCCAGCAGTTACGGTGGGGGGTTTGCTTTCTTT. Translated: CASSYGGGFAFF.

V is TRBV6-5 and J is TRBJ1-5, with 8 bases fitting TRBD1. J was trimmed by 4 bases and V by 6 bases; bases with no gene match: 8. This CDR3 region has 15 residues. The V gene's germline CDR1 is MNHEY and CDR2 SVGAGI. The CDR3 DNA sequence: TGTGCCAGCAGCACCTCAGGGGGCCTAAATCAGCCCCAGCATTTT. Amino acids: CASSTSGGLNQPQHF.

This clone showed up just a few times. The CDR3 loop is CASTLGRGKVSISGANVLTF. The DNA for the CDR3 is TGTGCCAGTACCCTGGGGAGGGGGAAAGTATCGATCTCTGGGGCCAACGTCCTGACTTTC. The chain couples TRBV19 to TRBJ2-6, with D maybe TRBD2 (7 bases). From germline, CDR1 is LNHDA and CDR2 SQIVND (reference sequence). Trimming removed 7 bases at V and 0 bases at J, with 25 bases between. There are 20 residues in the CDR3. The full variable domain, completed using reference TRBV19 and TRBJ2-6, is DGGITQSPKYLFRKEGQNVTLSCEQNLNHDAMYWYRQDPGQGLRLIYYSQIVNDFQKGDIAEGYSVSREKKESFPLTVTSAQKNPTAFYLCASTLGRGKVSISGANVLTFGAGSRLTVL.

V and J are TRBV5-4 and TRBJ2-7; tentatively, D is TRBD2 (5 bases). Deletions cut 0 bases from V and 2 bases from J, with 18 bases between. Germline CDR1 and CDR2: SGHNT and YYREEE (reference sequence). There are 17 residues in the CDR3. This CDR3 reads CASSLGPSTLPTYEQYF. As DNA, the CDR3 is TGTGCCAGCAGCTTGGGGCCTAGCACCCTCCCGACCTACGAGCAGTACTTC.

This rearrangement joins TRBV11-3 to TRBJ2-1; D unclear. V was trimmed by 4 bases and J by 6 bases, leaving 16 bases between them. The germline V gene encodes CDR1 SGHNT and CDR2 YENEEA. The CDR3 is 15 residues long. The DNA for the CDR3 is TGTGCCAGCAGCTCCTCGCGGCGGAGCCTCAATGAGCAGTTCTTC. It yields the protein CASSSSRRSLNEQFF.

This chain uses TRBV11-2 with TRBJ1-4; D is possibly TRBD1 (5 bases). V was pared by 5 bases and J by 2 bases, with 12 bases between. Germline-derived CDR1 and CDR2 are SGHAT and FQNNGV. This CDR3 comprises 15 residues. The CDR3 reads CASSPQRGTNEKLFF. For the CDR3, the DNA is TGTGCCAGCAGCCCGCAGCGGGGCACTAATGAAAAACTGTTTTTT.

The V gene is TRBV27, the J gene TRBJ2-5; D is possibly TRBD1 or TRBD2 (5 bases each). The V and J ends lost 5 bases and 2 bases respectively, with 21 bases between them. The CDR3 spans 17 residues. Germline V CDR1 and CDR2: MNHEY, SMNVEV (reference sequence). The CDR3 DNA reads TGTGCCAGCAGTCCCATTGGGAGTTCCAGGGCACAAGAGACCCAGTACTTC. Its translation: CASSPIGSSRAQETQYF.

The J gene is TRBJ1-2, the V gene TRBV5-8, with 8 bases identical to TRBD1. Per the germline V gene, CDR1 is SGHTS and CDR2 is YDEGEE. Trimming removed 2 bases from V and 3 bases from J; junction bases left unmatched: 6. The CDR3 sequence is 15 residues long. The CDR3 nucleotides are TGTGCCAGCAGCTTTCGACAGGGGTCTTACTATGGCTACACCTTC. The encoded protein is CASSFRQGSYYGYTF. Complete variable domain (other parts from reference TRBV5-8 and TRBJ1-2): EAGVTQSPTHLIKTRGQQATLRCSPISGHTSVYWYQQALGLGLQFLLWYDEGEERNRGNFPPRFSGRQFPNYSSELNVNALELEDSALYLCASSFRQGSYYGYTFGSGTRLTVV.

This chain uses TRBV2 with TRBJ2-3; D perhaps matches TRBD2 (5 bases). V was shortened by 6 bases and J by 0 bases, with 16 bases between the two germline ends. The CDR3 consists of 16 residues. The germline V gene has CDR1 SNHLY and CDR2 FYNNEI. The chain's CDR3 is CASRKTSHLSTDTQYF. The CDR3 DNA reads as TGTGCCAGCAGGAAAACTAGTCACCTTAGCACAGATACGCAGTATTTT.

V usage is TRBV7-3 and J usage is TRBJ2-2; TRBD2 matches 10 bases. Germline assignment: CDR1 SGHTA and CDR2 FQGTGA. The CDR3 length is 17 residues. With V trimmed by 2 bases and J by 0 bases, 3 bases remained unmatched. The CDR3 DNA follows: TGTGCCAGCAGCTTATTAGCGGGGGGCCCGAACACCGGGGAGCTGTTTTTT. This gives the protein CASSLLAGGPNTGELFF.

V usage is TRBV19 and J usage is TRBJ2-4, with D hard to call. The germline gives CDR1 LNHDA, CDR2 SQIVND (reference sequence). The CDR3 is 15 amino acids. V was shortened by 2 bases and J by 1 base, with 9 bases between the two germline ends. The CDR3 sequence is CASSIRSSAKNIQYF. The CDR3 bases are TGTGCCAGTAGTATAAGGTCGTCGGCCAAAAACATTCAGTACTTC.

The CDR3 nucleotides are TGCGCCAGCAGCCTTATTCAGACAGGATCCCACCATCCCCAGCATTTT. Protein sequence: CASSLIQTGSHHPQHF. This sequence joins TRBV4-1 and TRBJ1-5, with D possibly being TRBD1 (6 bases). V gave up 4 bases and J gave up 10 bases, with 23 bases separating them. The CDR3 is 16 amino acids. CDR1 is MGHRA and CDR2 is YSYEKL in the germline V gene.

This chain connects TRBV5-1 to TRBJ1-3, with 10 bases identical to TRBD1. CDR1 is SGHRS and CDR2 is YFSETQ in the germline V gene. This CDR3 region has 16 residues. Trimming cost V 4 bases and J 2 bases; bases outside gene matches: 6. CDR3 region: CASSRTGTGAGNTIYF. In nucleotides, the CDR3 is TGCGCCAGCAGCCGTACCGGGACAGGGGCTGGAAACACCATATATTTT.

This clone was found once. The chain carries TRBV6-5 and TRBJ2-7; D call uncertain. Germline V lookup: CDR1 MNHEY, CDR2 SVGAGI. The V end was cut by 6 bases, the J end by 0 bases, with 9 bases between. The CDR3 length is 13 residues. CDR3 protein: CASSMDASYEQYF. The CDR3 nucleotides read TGTGCCAGCAGCATGGACGCCTCCTACGAGCAGTACTTC.

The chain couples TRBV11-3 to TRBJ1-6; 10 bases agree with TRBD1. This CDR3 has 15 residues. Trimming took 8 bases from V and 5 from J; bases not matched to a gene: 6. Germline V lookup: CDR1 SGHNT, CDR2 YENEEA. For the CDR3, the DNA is TGTGCCAGCCTACGGGGGACAGGGGATAATTCACCCCTCCACTTT. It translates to CASLRGTGDNSPLHF.

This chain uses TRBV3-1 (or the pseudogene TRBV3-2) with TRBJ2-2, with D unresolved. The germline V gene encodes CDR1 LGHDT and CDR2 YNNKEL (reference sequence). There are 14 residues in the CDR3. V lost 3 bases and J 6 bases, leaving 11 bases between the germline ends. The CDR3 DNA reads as TGTGCCAGCAGCCAGGGCCCAGCCGCCGGGGAGCTGTTTTTT. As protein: CASSQGPAAGELFF.

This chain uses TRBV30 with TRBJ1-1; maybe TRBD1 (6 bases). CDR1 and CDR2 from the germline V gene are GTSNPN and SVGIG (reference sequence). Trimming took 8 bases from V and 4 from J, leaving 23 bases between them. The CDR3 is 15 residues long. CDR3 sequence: CALKAGDYGLTEAFF. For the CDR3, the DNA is TGTGCCCTTAAAGCAGGGGATTACGGTCTCACTGAAGCTTTCTTT.

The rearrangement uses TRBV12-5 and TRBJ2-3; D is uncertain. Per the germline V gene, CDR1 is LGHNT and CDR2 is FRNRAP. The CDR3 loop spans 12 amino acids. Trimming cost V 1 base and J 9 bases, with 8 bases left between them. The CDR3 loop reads CASGLEEATQYF. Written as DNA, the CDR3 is TGTGCTAGTGGTTTGGAGGAAGCCACGCAGTATTTT.

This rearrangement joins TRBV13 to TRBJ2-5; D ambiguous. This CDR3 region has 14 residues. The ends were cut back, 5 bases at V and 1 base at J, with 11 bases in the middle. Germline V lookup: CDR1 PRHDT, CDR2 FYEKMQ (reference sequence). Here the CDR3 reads CASSNLDGQETQYF. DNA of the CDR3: TGTGCCAGCAGCAATCTTGACGGCCAAGAGACCCAGTACTTC.

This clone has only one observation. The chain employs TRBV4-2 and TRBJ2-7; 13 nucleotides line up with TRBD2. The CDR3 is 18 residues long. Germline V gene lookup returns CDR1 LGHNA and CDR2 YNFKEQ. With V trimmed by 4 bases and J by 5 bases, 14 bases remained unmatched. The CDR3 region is CASSPEHPWTSGSNEQYF. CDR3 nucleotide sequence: TGTGCCAGCAGCCCTGAACATCCCTGGACTAGCGGGAGCAACGAGCAGTACTTC.

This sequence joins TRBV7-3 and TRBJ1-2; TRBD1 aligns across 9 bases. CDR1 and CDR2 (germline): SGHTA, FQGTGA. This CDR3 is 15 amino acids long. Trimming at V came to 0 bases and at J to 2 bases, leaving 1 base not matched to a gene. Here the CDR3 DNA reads TGTGCCAGCAGCTTAACGGGGACAGGGAACTATGGCTACACCTTC. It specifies CASSLTGTGNYGYTF.

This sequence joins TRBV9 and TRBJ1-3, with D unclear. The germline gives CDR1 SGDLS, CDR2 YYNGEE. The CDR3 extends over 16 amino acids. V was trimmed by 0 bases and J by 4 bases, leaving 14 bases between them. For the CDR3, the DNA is TGTGCCAGCAGCGTAGCGGCCAGGCGAACCGGAAACACCATATATTTT. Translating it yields CASSVAARRTGNTIYF.

CDR3 protein: CASGSQFGDQPQHF. DNA of the CDR3: TGTGCTAGTGGTTCCCAATTCGGGGATCAGCCCCAGCATTTT. The V call is TRBV12-5, the J call TRBJ1-5; D gene uncertain. V was clipped by 4 bases and J by 5 bases, with 12 bases between them. CDR3 length: 14 amino acids. Germline CDR1 is LGHNT and CDR2 is FRNRAP.